The TCR beta chain under discussion was sequenced for a study of T-cell memory formation after mild COVID-19. This clonotype was detected only a few times. Its specificity is not known. Findings and limits, study-wide: Among clones peaking at day 37 in the second wave, SARS-CoV-2 specificity remained unconfirmed. While clones contracting from day 15 to 85 were balanced between CD4 and CD8, later expanders leaned CD4+. Most CD4+ clones that shrank were in CM and EM, while CD8+ ones turned up in EMRA. In pre-infection memory, a portion of responding clones appeared, which suggested that cross-reactive memory joined.

TCRdb itself ran the 5' RACE reads through MiXCR, one entry per CDR3 protein. This table holds 250,000 to 300,000 distinct CDR3 sequences, roughly 15% found once. Per germline, CDR1 SNHLY and CDR2 FYNNEI. Trimming cost V 5 bases and J 7 bases, with 10 bases left between them. This CDR3 is built from 12 residues. The sample was PBMCs or a T cell subset sorted from them (not recorded which). The sequence came from a man aged 18 to 30 who had mild COVID-19 (a few samples of this study predate the infection). Cell type and time point are not known. This chain uses TRBV2 with TRBJ2-3; tentatively, D is TRBD2 (5 bases). In DNA, the CDR3 is TGTGCCAGCAGTCAGGACTCCCATACGCAGTATTTT. Its protein is CASSQDSHTQYF.